This TCR beta chain comes out of a study of blood T cell repertoires in COVID-19. Study overall: The United States, Italy and Spain provided the acute and convalescent COVID-19 samples.

Trimming removed 2 bases from V and 0 bases from J; junction bases left unmatched: 6. The V gene's germline CDR1 is SGHTA and CDR2 FQGNSA. The CDR3 extends over 16 amino acids. Profiled with immunoSEQ multiplex PCR; TCRdb holds only in-frame clones, not every one. The sample carries 320,000 or so clones, roughly 88% recorded once. Cohort assignment relied on participant-reported clinical history. Recovery meant two consecutive negative NP/OP PCR tests, professional clearance, or resolved symptoms. The chain employs TRBV7-2 and TRBJ2-7; 8 bases agree with TRBD2. The sample comprised PBMCs or T cells enriched from blood (not recorded which). The receptor's source is a man in his thirties or forties who had recovered from COVID-19. CDR3 loop: CASSLKAGVYSYEQYF. In DNA form, the CDR3 reads TGTGCCAGCAGCTTAAAAGCGGGGGTCTACTCCTACGAGCAGTACTTC.